What follows are 4 T cell receptor beta chains derived from one specimen sequenced in a study of blood T cell repertoires in COVID-19. Sequenced by immunoSEQ multiplex PCR; TCRdb stores in-frame clones only, minus some. Of some 250,000 clones listed, around 86% are singletons. The sequenced sample consisted of peripheral blood. The receptors originated from a woman in her thirties who had recovered from COVID-19.

This chain connects TRBV27 to TRBJ2-1; D may be TRBD1 (6 bases). Looked up from germline, CDR1 is MNHEY and CDR2 is SMNVEV (reference sequence). Deletions cut 3 bases from V and 0 bases from J, with 9 bases between. The length of the CDR3 is 15 residues. In DNA, the CDR3 is TGTGCCAGCAGTTTTACAGGGTCCTCCTACAATGAGCAGTTCTTC. This codes for CASSFTGSSYNEQFF.

V and J are TRBV19 and TRBJ2-1, with 9 nucleotides matching TRBD1. The CDR3 covers 16 residues. The trim removed 3 bases at V and 7 bases at J, leaving 10 bases unmatched. Germline CDR1 and CDR2: LNHDA and SQIVND (reference sequence). This CDR3 reads CASSIRPGQGRNEQFF. The CDR3 DNA follows: TGTGCCAGTAGTATTAGGCCAGGACAGGGGAGGAATGAGCAGTTCTTC.

The chain has TRBV10-3 and TRBJ1-1; 7 bases fit TRBD1. V trimming: 10 bases; J trimming: 6 bases; junction bases outside the gene matches: 5. The CDR3 runs to 11 residues. CDR1 is ENHRY and CDR2 is SYGVKD in the germline V gene. The CDR3 DNA is TGTGCCACCGGGCAGGGGGCTGAAGCTTTCTTT. It is translated as CATGQGAEAFF.

The rearrangement uses TRBV5-1 and TRBJ2-3, with D possibly being TRBD2 (6 bases). The germline V gene has CDR1 SGHRS and CDR2 YFSETQ. This CDR3 is 14 amino acids long. The ends were cut back, 9 bases at V and 5 bases at J, with 19 bases in the middle. In DNA, the CDR3 is TGCGCCACCGCTAAGTCGGGGGATGGAGATACGCAGTATTTT. Its translation: CATAKSGDGDTQYF.